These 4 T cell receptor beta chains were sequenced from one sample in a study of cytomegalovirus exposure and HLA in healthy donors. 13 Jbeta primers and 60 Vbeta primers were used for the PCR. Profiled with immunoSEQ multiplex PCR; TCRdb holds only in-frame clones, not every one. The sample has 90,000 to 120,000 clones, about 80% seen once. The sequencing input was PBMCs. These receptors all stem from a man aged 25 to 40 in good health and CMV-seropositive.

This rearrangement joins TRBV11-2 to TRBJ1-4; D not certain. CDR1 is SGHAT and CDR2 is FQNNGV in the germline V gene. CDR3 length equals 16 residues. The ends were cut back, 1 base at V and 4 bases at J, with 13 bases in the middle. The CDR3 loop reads CASSLVQVPDNEKLFF. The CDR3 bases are TGTGCCAGCAGCTTAGTGCAGGTACCCGATAATGAAAAACTGTTTTTT. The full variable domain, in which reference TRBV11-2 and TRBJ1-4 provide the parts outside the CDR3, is EAGVAQSPRYKIIEKRQSVAFWCNPISGHATLYWYQQILGQGPKLLIQFQNNGVVDDSQLPKDRFSAERLKGVDSTLKIQPAKLEDSAVYLCASSLVQVPDNEKLFFGSGTQLSVL.

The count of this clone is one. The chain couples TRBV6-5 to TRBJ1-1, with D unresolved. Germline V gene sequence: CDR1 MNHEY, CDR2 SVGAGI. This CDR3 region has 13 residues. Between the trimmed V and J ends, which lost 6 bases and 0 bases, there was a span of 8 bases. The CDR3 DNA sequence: TGTGCCAGCAGCCACAGACTGAACACTGAAGCTTTCTTT. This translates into CASSHRLNTEAFF.

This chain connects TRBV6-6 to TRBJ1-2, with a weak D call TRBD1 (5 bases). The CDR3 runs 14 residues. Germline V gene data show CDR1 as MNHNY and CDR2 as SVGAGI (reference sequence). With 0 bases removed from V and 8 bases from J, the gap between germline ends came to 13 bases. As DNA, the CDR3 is TGTGCCAGCAGTTACTCGGGGGGGGGTTTCGGCTACACCTTC. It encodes CASSYSGGGFGYTF.

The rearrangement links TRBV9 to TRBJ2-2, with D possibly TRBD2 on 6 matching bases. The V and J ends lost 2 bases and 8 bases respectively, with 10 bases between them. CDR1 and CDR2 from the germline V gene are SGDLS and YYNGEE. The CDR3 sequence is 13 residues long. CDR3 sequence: CASSVGGRGELFF. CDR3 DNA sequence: TGTGCCAGCAGCGTTGGAGGGCGGGGGGAGCTGTTTTTT.